The T cell receptor (beta chain) described here comes from a study of blood T cell repertoires in COVID-19. Study summary: Some COVID-19 samples were acute and others convalescent; all came from the United States, Italy and Spain. PBMCs, B-cell-depleted T cells, or T cells were the source of the cDNA or gDNA that made up the material.

Using immunoSEQ multiplex PCR, the repertoire was profiled, and TCRdb retains in-frame clones only, with some absent. The sample has more than 70,000 clones; 86% are singletons. The CDR3 is made up of 13 amino acids. V lost 6 bases and J lost 2, with 11 bases in between. Sequencing was done on a sample of peripheral blood. The sequence was obtained from an elderly man with active or convalescent COVID-19. The chain has TRBV12-3 or TRBV12-4 and TRBJ2-7, with a weak D call TRBD2 (5 bases). The CDR3 bases are TGTGCCAGCAGGCCCGGGGTAACCTACGAGCAGTACTTC. It specifies CASRPGVTYEQYF.